These 25 T cell receptor beta chains were sequenced from one sample in a study of shared clonotypes between healthy human individuals. Some clones are missing from TCRdb's copy, which holds only in-frame ones; the method was immunoSEQ multiplex PCR. This table holds roughly 2,500,000 clones, 80% to 95% found once. The sample taken for sequencing was naive CD4+ T cells from PBMCs. Subset indicated: CD45RA+ positively selected. The receptors here all came from a man between 18 and 35 years old in good health. Some clones in this sample may be carry-over from other donors' samples.

This chain connects TRBV7-2 to TRBJ2-7; the D is unclear. Germline V gene sequence: CDR1 SGHTA, CDR2 FQGNSA. This CDR3 is 14 amino acids long. V lost 3 bases to trimming and J lost 0 bases, with 9 bases between them. This CDR3 reads CASSFQPSSYEQYF. CDR3 nucleotides: TGTGCCAGCAGCTTTCAGCCTAGCTCCTACGAGCAGTACTTC.

The V gene is TRBV9, the J gene TRBJ2-7; TRBD2 might be the D (7 bases). This CDR3 is built from 16 residues. Germline CDR1 reads SGDLS; CDR2 reads YYNGEE. The germline V and J ends were trimmed by 2 bases and 1 base, with 16 bases remaining between them. This CDR3 is CASSVGAGAYSYEQYF. CDR3 DNA sequence: TGTGCCAGCAGCGTCGGCGCGGGGGCCTATTCCTACGAGCAGTACTTC.

The rearrangement links TRBV6-1 to TRBJ2-7, with no clear D. CDR3 length equals 11 residues. Germline CDR1 MNHNS, CDR2 SASEGT. The germline V and J ends were trimmed by 5 bases and 7 bases, with 9 bases remaining between them. The chain's CDR3 is CASSQDGEQYF. The CDR3 DNA reads TGTGCCAGCAGTCAGGACGGGGAGCAGTACTTC.

V is TRBV30 and J is TRBJ2-7, with D perhaps matching TRBD1 or TRBD2 (5 bases each). The CDR3 is made up of 13 amino acids. Germline V lookup: CDR1 GTSNPN, CDR2 SVGIG (reference sequence). The V gene lost 5 bases and the J gene lost 5 bases, with 16 bases spanning the gap. CDR3 sequence: CAWGPGDGDEQYF. CDR3 in DNA: TGTGCCTGGGGTCCCGGGGACGGGGACGAGCAGTACTTC.

The rearrangement links TRBV6-1 to TRBJ2-1, with D perhaps TRBD2 (6 bases). There are 14 residues in the CDR3. Trimming shortened V by 4 bases and J by 8 bases, and 15 bases separated the two germline ends. Germline lookup yields CDR1 MNHNS and CDR2 SASEGT. CDR3 in amino acids: CASSGEAPWDEQFF. The CDR3 region has the DNA TGTGCCAGCAGTGGGGAGGCACCATGGGATGAGCAGTTCTTC.

This chain uses TRBV12-2 with TRBJ2-1; TRBD2, the table's D call, was not compared with the DNA. TRBV12-2 is a pseudogene locus. This CDR3 region has 20 residues. CDR3 DNA sequence: TGTGCAAGTCGCCCACCGTTTAAGGGTAGCGGGGATAGCTCCTACAATGAGCAGTTCTTC. Translating gives CASRPPFKGSGDSSYNEQFF.

This clone was seen just once. The chain employs TRBV28 and TRBJ2-1, with D hard to call. Germline V gives CDR1 MDHEN, CDR2 SYDVKM. Trimming stripped 8 bases from V and 5 bases from J, with 1 base between. The CDR3 runs 9 residues. CDR3 DNA: TGTGCCAGCGACAATGAGCAGTTCTTC. This encodes CASDNEQFF.

The V gene is TRBV7-2, the J gene TRBJ2-1; TRBD2 agrees at 8 bases. This CDR3 has 14 amino acids. The ends lost 6 bases at V and 13 bases at J; junction bases unmatched: 14. Germline CDR1 is SGHTA and CDR2 is FQGNSA. CDR3 in DNA: TGTGCCAGCAGTTATCCTCAGCGGGAGATTGAACAGTTCTTC. Translation gives CASSYPQREIEQFF.

The chain is built from TRBV5-1 and TRBJ1-1; D perhaps matches TRBD1 (5 bases). Germline loops: CDR1 SGHRS, CDR2 YFSETQ. Trimming shortened V by 0 bases and J by 1 base, and 10 bases separated the two germline ends. The CDR3 extends over 15 amino acids. The CDR3 DNA sequence: TGCGCCAGCAGCTTGGTACTAGGGGAGAACACTGAAGCTTTCTTT. Translating it yields CASSLVLGENTEAFF.

V and J are TRBV11-3 and TRBJ2-1, with D perhaps TRBD1 (6 bases). The CDR3 runs 13 residues. Trimming removed 4 bases at V and 11 bases at J, with 15 bases between. CDR1 is SGHNT, CDR2 YENEEA, per germline. CDR3 protein: CASSSAPGTKQFF. Here the CDR3 DNA reads TGTGCCAGCAGCTCCGCCCCCGGGACAAAGCAGTTCTTC.

The CDR3 spells CASRPTGSEQYF. The CDR3 nucleotides are TGTGCCAGCAGACCCACAGGGTCCGAGCAGTACTTC. The J gene is TRBJ2-7, the V gene TRBV28; possibly TRBD1 for D (6 bases). The germline V and J ends were trimmed by 6 bases and 6 bases, with 12 bases remaining between them. The CDR3 covers 12 residues. Germline V gives CDR1 MDHEN, CDR2 SYDVKM.

The chain recombines TRBV14 with TRBJ2-7; D possibly corresponds to TRBD1 (5 bases). CDR3 length equals 13 residues. CDR1 is SGHDN, CDR2 FVKESK, per germline. V lost 2 bases, J lost 0 bases, and 5 bases lay in between. The CDR3 reads CASSQQGSYEQYF. CDR3 DNA: TGTGCCAGCAGCCAACAGGGCTCCTACGAGCAGTACTTC.

V is TRBV2 and J is TRBJ1-1, with D tentatively TRBD1 (5 bases). Germline lookup yields CDR1 SNHLY and CDR2 FYNNEI. The CDR3 is 12 residues long. Trimming removed 2 bases at V and 11 bases at J, with 12 bases between. The CDR3 region has the DNA TGTGCCAGCAGTGAAATGACAGTTGAGGCTTTCTTT. Protein sequence: CASSEMTVEAFF.

This chain uses TRBV4-2 with TRBJ2-1, with 16 bases identical to TRBD2. Germline CDR1 is LGHNA and CDR2 is YNFKEQ. The V segment lost 2 bases and the J segment 4 bases; nucleotides outside the gene matches: 11. The CDR3 consists of 20 residues. The CDR3 DNA is TGTGCCAGCAGCCAAATGCGGGGACTAGCGGGAGGGCCGGGGTACAATGAGCAGTTCTTC. Translating gives CASSQMRGLAGGPGYNEQFF.

The chain couples TRBV19 to TRBJ2-3, with 12 bases lining up with TRBD2. Germline V gives CDR1 LNHDA, CDR2 SQIVND (reference sequence). The V and J ends lost 6 bases and 1 base, in that order; junction bases with no gene match: 5. The CDR3 spans 16 residues. CDR3 residues: CASSLTSGGGTDTQYF. The CDR3 DNA reads as TGTGCCAGTAGCCTGACTAGCGGGGGAGGCACAGATACGCAGTATTTT.

This rearrangement joins TRBV5-6 to TRBJ2-6, with D tentatively TRBD1 (5 bases). The CDR3 sequence is 16 residues long. Germline CDR1 is SGHDT and CDR2 is YYEEEE. V shed 6 bases and J shed 0 bases, with 13 bases lying between them. CDR3 in DNA: TGTGCCAGCACCAGGGTGGGTCTCTCTGGGGCCAACGTCCTGACTTTC. Encoded protein: CASTRVGLSGANVLTF.

This clone was observed a few times. V usage is TRBV7-3 and J usage is TRBJ1-1, with TRBD1 matching 7 bases. CDR1 and CDR2 (germline): SGHTA, FQGTGA. The CDR3 is 13 amino acids. With V trimmed by 6 bases and J by 4 bases, 5 bases remained unmatched. The DNA for the CDR3 is TGTGCCAGCAGATCCGCAGGGGGCACTGAAGCTTTCTTT. This sequence encodes CASRSAGGTEAFF. Supplemented by reference TRBV7-3 and TRBJ1-1, the full variable domain reads GAGVSQTPSNKVTEKGKYVELRCDPISGHTALYWYRQSLGQGPEFLIYFQGTGAADDSGLPNDRFFAVRPEGSVSTLKIQRTERGDSAVYLCASRSAGGTEAFFGQGTRLTVV.

The genes are TRBV5-3 and TRBJ2-2, with 13 bases identical to TRBD2. TRBV5-3 is an ORF, with its function uncertain. The CDR3 totals 20 residues. V was pared by 4 bases and J by 6 bases, with 18 bases of the junction left unmatched. The CDR3 spells CARSLAGLAGVLNRSGELFF. CDR3 DNA sequence: TGTGCCAGAAGCCTAGCCGGACTAGCGGGAGTGTTGAATAGGTCCGGGGAGCTGTTTTTT.

V is TRBV7-7 and J is TRBJ2-5, with 9 positions matching TRBD2. Looked up from germline, CDR1 is SSHAT and CDR2 is FNYEAQ (reference sequence). This CDR3 is built from 15 residues. The V and J ends lost 6 bases and 1 base, in that order; junction bases with no gene match: 6. The CDR3 sequence is CASSSTSGIQETQYF. In DNA, the CDR3 is TGTGCCAGCAGTTCGACTAGCGGAATCCAAGAGACCCAGTACTTC.

The gene calls are TRBV6-1 and TRBJ2-7; no firm D call. Germline CDR1 and CDR2: MNHNS and SASEGT. The V end was cut by 6 bases, the J end by 0 bases, with 12 bases between. This CDR3 region has 14 residues. CDR3 protein: CASSVTQVSYEQYF. The CDR3 DNA reads as TGTGCCAGCAGCGTGACCCAGGTCTCCTACGAGCAGTACTTC.

The chain recombines TRBV7-8 with TRBJ1-2, with 9 nucleotides matching TRBD1. The CDR3 spans 14 residues. The J segment lost 7 bases and the V segment lost 5 bases, leaving 8 bases of the junction unmatched. CDR1 is SGHVS and CDR2 is FQNEAQ in the germline V gene. CDR3 nucleotides: TGTGCCAGCAGCATAGTACAGGGGGCGGGTGGCTACACCTTC. Translating gives CASSIVQGAGGYTF.

V gene TRBV6-1 combines with J gene TRBJ2-7; 9 bases line up with TRBD1. This CDR3 is built from 16 residues. J gave up 3 bases and V 3 bases, and 9 bases lay outside the gene matches. CDR1 and CDR2 from the germline V gene are MNHNS and SASEGT. The CDR3 DNA reads as TGTGCCAGCAGTGATTGGGACAGGGATCTTTTCTACGAGCAGTACTTC. The encoded protein is CASSDWDRDLFYEQYF.

This chain joins TRBV7-8 and TRBJ2-2; 10 positions match TRBD1. This CDR3 spans 16 amino acids. With V trimmed by 0 bases and J by 7 bases, 5 bases remained unmatched. Germline-derived CDR1 and CDR2 are SGHVS and FQNEAQ. Here the CDR3 DNA reads TGTGCCAGCAGCTTAGCCGGGACAGGGGTCGTCGGGGAGCTGTTTTTT. Encoded protein: CASSLAGTGVVGELFF. Complete variable domain (other parts from reference TRBV7-8 and TRBJ2-2): GAGVSQSPRYKVAKRGQDVALRCDPISGHVSLFWYQQALGQGPEFLTYFQNEAQLDKSGLPSDRFFAERPEGSVSTLKIQRTQQEDSAVYLCASSLAGTGVVGELFFGEGSRLTVL.

The rearrangement joins TRBV7-3 to TRBJ2-3; perhaps TRBD2 as D (6 bases). The germline gives CDR1 SGHTA, CDR2 FQGTGA. The length of the CDR3 is 14 residues. V was pared by 1 base and J by 4 bases, with 9 bases between. The CDR3 nucleotides are TGTGCCAGCAGCTTAATGGAGGGAGCAGATACGCAGTATTTT. It yields the protein CASSLMEGADTQYF.

Notes on this clone: Other DNA sequences in this specimen translate into the identical CDR3. The genes are TRBV29-1 and TRBJ2-3, with 10 nucleotides matching TRBD2. The CDR3 extends over 15 amino acids. After removal of 3 bases from V and 3 bases from J, the junction contained 6 bases not matched to a gene. The germline V gene has CDR1 SQVTM and CDR2 ANQGSEA. CDR3 in amino acids: CSVDGAGGPTDTQYF. The CDR3 bases are TGCAGCGTTGACGGAGCGGGAGGGCCGACAGATACGCAGTATTTT.